The source of this TCR beta chain is a study of blood T cell repertoires in COVID-19 (dated by TCRdb to between 2020 and 2021). A note on the overall study: Samples from collaborators originated in the United States, Italy and Spain and spanned both the acute and convalescent phases of COVID-19. The prospective study material was composed of cDNA or gDNA derived from T cells, B-cell-depleted T cells, or PBMCs. Deeply sampled blood TCRbeta repertoires from subjects exposed to, actively infected with, or recovered from COVID-19 were included in the dataset. The repertoires were made available in a free public database intended to serve as a resource for research on the immune response to SARS-CoV-2. The samples were drawn from the first 160 participants of the ongoing ImmuneRACE study and from 1,254 subjects provided by 6 global collaborators. A de-identified subject ID, COVID-19 status, age in years and sex were almost always included in the sample metadata. HLA class I and class II types, where available, came from metadata supplied by the sample provider rather than from assay-based typing.

This clone was counted a single time. No antigen is known for it. No per-base quality is available; no much larger clone lies one base away. CDR1 GTSNPN and CDR2 SVGIG are derived from the germline V gene (reference sequence). Deletion took 3 bases off V and 4 bases off J, with a span of 12 bases between the germline ends. Including the terminal cysteine and phenylalanine, the CDR3 comprises 13 residues. Only the CDR3 portion is preserved as DNA: 39 bases, with reading frame beginning at the first base. Participants in the prospective study were aged about 18 to 95 years, lived in about two dozen United States geographic areas, and enrolled through a virtual design. In the prospective study, participants were assigned to cohorts based on the clinical history participants reported in a screening survey and a study questionnaire. Exposed participants had been in contact, within 2 weeks of entering the study, with a person who had a PCR-confirmed or clinician-diagnosed case of COVID-19. Mobile phlebotomists in the prospective study collected whole blood, serum and a nasopharyngeal or oropharyngeal swab from every participant. Participants in the prospective study had the option to provide additional blood draws and questionnaires over a roughly 2-month period. Blood samples from the prospective study were shipped frozen or at room temperature prior to DNA extraction.

TCRbeta CDR3 regions were amplified from genomic DNA by means of the immunoSEQ Assay, a bias-controlled multiplex PCR. The authors' pipeline ran thus. Nucleated cell counts per sample were estimated from amplification of reference gene primers within the assay. Sequence reads were collapsed and filtered to measure the absolute abundance of every unique TCRbeta CDR3 rearrangement. For each sample, productive Simpson clonality was calculated as the square root of Simpson's diversity index across productive rearrangements. TCRdb obtained this table from immuneACCESS and retained in-frame rearrangements with V and J assigned. These tables miss some clones; where compared with another copy, unresolved V genes account for less than half of the shortfall, and the remainder is unexplained. V, J and clone size derive from that table, while D and trimming were established from the DNA sequence. Counted in this sample were approximately 280,000 clones; roughly 80% of them appeared once. The ten most abundant clones make up more than 4% of the sample.

The investigation overall reported the following: Clinical and demographic metadata were provided uncurated, with the amount varying by source and participant.

The sequence was obtained from a man aged 40-49 years who had been exposed to COVID-19. This receptor chain uses TRBV30 and TRBJ1-2; a tentative D match to TRBD1 spans 6 bases. What was sequenced was PBMCs or T cells enriched from blood (not recorded which). The base sequence is TGTGCCTGGAGGGGGGCTCTTACCTATGGCTACACCTTC. This yields the protein CAWRGALTYGYTF.